This T cell receptor beta chain was recorded in a study of CXCR3-negative and CXCR3-positive naive CD8 T cells. Study conclusions and caveats: The naive subsets expressed comparable surface CD5, and the authors inferred TCR strength from TRB CDR3 properties.

Note on this clonotype: Its antigen is as yet unknown.

The length of the CDR3 is 14 residues. Germline V lookup: CDR1 LGHNA, CDR2 YSLEER. 5' RACE with UMI labels generated the TRB cDNA libraries. Reprocessing the 5' RACE reads, TCRdb reports a single entry for every CDR3 protein and omits DNA. The listing contains approximately 6,500 distinct CDR3 sequences. The source material was naive CXCR3- CD8+ T cells from blood. Subset here: CD45RO-CCR7+CD27+CD95- naive CD8+ T cells lacking CXCR3 (TNR3-). The gene calls are TRBV4-3 and TRBJ2-7; TCRdb picks TRBD1, but there is no DNA to check that call. The receptor was isolated from a human donor in good health. Some clones in this sample may be carry-over from other donors' samples. The CDR3 region is CASSPNRGPYEQYF.